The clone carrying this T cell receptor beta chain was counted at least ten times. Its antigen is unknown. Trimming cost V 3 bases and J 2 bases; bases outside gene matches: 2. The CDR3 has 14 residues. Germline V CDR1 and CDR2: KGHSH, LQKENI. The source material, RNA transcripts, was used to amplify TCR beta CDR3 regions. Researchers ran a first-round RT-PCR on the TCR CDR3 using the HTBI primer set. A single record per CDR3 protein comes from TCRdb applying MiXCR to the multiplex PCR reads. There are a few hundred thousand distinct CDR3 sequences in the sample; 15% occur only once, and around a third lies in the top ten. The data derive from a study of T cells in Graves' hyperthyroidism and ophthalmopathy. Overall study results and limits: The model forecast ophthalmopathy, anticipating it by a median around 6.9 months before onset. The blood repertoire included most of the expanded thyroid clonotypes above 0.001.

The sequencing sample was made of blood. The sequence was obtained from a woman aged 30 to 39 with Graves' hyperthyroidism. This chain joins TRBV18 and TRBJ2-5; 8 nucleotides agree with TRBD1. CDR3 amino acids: CASSPGQGQETQYF. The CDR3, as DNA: TGTGCCAGCTCACCCGGACAGGGACAAGAGACCCAGTACTTC.